This T cell receptor (beta chain) is drawn from a study of OX40 agonist ivuxolimab in advanced cancers. Judged by abundance, this clone is medium-sized. CDR1 and CDR2 from the germline V gene are MNHNS and SASEGT. Deletions cut 2 bases from V and 10 bases from J, with 15 bases between. The CDR3 sequence is 14 residues long. The method was immunoSEQ multiplex PCR; TCRdb's version includes in-frame clones alone and lacks a portion of them. The sample contains 65,000 to 100,000 clones, around 94% of which appear only once. V gene TRBV6-1 combines with J gene TRBJ2-1; no clear D gene. This sequence originates from an adult with an advanced solid tumor such as melanoma, head and neck, liver or kidney cancer. The input for sequencing was CD4+ or CD8+ T cells sorted from blood, taken in a trial of the OX40 agonist ivuxolimab. The CDR3 loop is CASSETISGPEQFF. The DNA of the CDR3 is TGTGCCAGCAGTGAAACAATAAGTGGGCCCGAGCAGTTCTTC.